This TCR beta chain was identified in a study of T-cell memory formation after mild COVID-19. Regarding the study as a whole: Some clones that responded were present in memory (sampled pre-infection), which suggests cross-reactive memory joined.

This clonotype showed up many times. Its antigen is still unknown. Trimming stripped 0 bases from V and 0 bases from J, with 13 bases between. Per germline, CDR1 SGHRS and CDR2 YFSETQ. This CDR3 is 16 amino acids long. Constant-segment-primed 5'RACE gave TCR alpha and TCR beta cDNA libraries with sample barcodes and UMIs. Using its own MiXCR run on the 5' RACE reads, TCRdb lists one record per CDR3 protein. The table records approximately 350,000 distinct CDR3 sequences, around 30% of them present only once. Material: PBMCs or a T cell subset sorted from them (not recorded which). This TCR was recovered from an adult woman who had mild COVID-19 (a few samples of this study predate the infection). Cell type and time point are not known. The chain joins TRBV5-1 to TRBJ2-7, with D unresolved. The CDR3 is CASSLDPASSSYEQYF. The CDR3 DNA sequence: TGCGCCAGCAGCTTGGACCCGGCGTCAAGCTCCTACGAGCAGTACTTC.